This T cell receptor beta chain emerged from a study of cytomegalovirus exposure and HLA in healthy donors. Overall study context: Earlier results showed roughly 120 million unique TCR beta sequences derived from 150 million to 200 million T cells.

General study results and limits: Most TCR sequences were seen very rarely across donors, but some public TCRs occurred in many.

13 Jbeta primers and 60 Vbeta primers were used for the PCR. Using immunoSEQ multiplex PCR, the repertoire was profiled, and TCRdb retains in-frame clones only, with some absent. The data show roughly 110,000 clones, under 70% seen once. Concerning this clone itself: Its cognate antigen is unknown.

V lost 7 bases and J lost 4; bases outside the gene matches: 9. This CDR3 spans 14 amino acids. Germline V CDR1 and CDR2: SGHRS, YFSETQ. Source material: PBMCs. This rearrangement joins TRBV5-1 to TRBJ2-3; the match to TRBD1 covers 7 bases. The origin of this receptor is a man in his late teens or twenties in good health and CMV-seropositive. DNA of the CDR3: TGCGCCAGCCGGAAACAGGGGAAGCCAGATACGCAGTATTTT. It yields the protein CASRKQGKPDTQYF.